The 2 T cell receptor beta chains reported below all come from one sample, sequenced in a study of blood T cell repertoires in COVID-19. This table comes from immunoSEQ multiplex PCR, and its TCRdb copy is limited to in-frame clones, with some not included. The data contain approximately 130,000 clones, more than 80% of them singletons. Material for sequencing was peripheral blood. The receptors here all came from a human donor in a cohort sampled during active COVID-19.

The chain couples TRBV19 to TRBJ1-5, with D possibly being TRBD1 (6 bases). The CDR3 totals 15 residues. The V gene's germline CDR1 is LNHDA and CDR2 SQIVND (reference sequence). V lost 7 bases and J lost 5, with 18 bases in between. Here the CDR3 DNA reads TGTGCCAGTACCTTTCGGGGGGGCGACGATCAGCCCCAGCATTTT. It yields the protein CASTFRGGDDQPQHF.

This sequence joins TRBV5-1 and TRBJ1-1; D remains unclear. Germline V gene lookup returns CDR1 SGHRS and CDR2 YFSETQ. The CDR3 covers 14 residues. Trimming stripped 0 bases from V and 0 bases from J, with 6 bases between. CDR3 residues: CASSLDPVNTEAFF. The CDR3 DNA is TGCGCCAGCAGCTTGGATCCAGTGAACACTGAAGCTTTCTTT.